This TCR beta chain was sequenced for a study of naive and memory T cell subsets. Overall study findings and caveats: Especially in CD8 cells, naive repertoires contained a few larger clonotypes, possibly CD45RA-re-expressing memory cells.

Two oligonucleotides, mixed equimolar, formed the beta constant-region primer covering TRBC1 and TRBC2. Ligated cDNA was amplified by four rounds of PCR with nested alpha and beta constant-region primers and SP2. Ligation attached a single-stranded oligonucleotide with a 12-nucleotide UMI and the SP2 primer to the cDNA 3' end. One entry per CDR3 protein results from TCRdb running MiXCR on the UMI-ligation and nested PCR reads. Of 130,000 to 150,000 distinct CDR3 sequences listed, 22% are singletons. This CDR3 spans 12 amino acids. In germline, CDR1 is SGHAT, CDR2 FQNNGV. V lost 8 bases and J lost 3, with 5 bases in between. About this clonotype: As yet, its antigen is unknown.

This TCR was sampled from a human donor in good health. The rearrangement joins TRBV11-2 to TRBJ2-6; D is unclear. Sequenced input: naive CD4+ T cells from blood. Here the CDR3 DNA reads TGTGCCAGCCACAGTGGGGCCAACGTCCTGACTTTC. It encodes CASHSGANVLTF.